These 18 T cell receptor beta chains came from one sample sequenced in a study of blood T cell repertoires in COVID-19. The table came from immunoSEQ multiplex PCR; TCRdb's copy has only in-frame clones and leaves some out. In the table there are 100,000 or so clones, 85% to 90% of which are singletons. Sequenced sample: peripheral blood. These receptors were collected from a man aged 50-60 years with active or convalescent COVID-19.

The CDR3 DNA follows: TGTGCCAGTAGTATCGGAGACAGGGTCCAAGAGACCCAGTACTTC. It yields the protein CASSIGDRVQETQYF. The J gene is TRBJ2-5, the V gene TRBV19; 7 nucleotides align to TRBD1. This CDR3 contains 15 residues. V shed 3 bases and J 1 base; nucleotides not matched to a gene: 5. The germline gives CDR1 LNHDA, CDR2 SQIVND (reference sequence).

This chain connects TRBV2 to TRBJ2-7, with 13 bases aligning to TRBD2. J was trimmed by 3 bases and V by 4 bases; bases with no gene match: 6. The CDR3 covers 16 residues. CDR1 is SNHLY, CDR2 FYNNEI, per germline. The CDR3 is CASSARTSGGLYEQYV. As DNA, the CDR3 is TGTGCCAGCAGTGCTCGGACTAGCGGGGGTCTCTACGAGCAGTACGTC.

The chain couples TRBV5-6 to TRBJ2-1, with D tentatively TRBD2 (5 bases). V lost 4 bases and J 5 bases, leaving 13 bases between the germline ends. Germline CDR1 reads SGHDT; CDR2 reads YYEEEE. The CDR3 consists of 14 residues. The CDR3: CASSRSWGDNEQFF. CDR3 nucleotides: TGTGCCAGCAGCCGTAGTTGGGGAGACAATGAGCAGTTCTTC.

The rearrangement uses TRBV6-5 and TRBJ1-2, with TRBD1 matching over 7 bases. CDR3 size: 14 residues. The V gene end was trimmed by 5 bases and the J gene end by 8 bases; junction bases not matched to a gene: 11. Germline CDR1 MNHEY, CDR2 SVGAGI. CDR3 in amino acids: CASSSRQGRSGYTF. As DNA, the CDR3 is TGTGCCAGCAGTAGTAGACAGGGAAGGAGCGGCTACACCTTC.

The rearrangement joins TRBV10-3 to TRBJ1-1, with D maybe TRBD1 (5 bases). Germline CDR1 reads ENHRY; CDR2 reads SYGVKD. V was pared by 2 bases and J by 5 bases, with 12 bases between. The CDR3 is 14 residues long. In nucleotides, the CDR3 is TGTGCCATCAGTGAGGGGGGGGTTAGAACTGAAGCTTTCTTT. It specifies CAISEGGVRTEAFF.

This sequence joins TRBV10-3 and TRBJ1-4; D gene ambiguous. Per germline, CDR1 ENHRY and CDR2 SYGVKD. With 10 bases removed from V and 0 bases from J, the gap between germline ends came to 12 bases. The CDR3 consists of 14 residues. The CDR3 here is CATLGRATNEKLFF. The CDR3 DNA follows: TGTGCCACCCTGGGCCGTGCAACTAATGAAAAACTGTTTTTT.

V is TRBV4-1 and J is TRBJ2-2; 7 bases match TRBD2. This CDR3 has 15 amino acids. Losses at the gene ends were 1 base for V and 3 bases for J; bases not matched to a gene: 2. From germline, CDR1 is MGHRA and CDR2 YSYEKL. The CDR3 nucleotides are TGCGCCAGCAGCCAAGTGGGGGGGGACACCGGGGAGCTGTTTTTT. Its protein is CASSQVGGDTGELFF.

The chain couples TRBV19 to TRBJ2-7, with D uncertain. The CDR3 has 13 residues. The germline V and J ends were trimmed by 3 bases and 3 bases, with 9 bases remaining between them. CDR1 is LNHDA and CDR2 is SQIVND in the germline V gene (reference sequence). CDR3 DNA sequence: TGTGCCAGTAGTATCGCAGGATTCTACGAGCAGTACTTC. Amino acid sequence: CASSIAGFYEQYF.

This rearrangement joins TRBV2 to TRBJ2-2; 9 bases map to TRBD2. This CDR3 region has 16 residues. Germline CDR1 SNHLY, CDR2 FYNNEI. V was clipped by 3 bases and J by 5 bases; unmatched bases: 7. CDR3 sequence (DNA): TGTGCCAGCAGTGACTCGGCGGGGGGGCTTACCGGGGAGCTGTTTTTT. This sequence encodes CASSDSAGGLTGELFF.

The CDR3 DNA is TGTGCCAGCAGTGAAGGGAGGGGATTCGAGCAGTACGTC. Translated: CASSEGRGFEQYV. The chain is built from TRBV6-1 and TRBJ2-7, with D tentatively TRBD2 (6 bases). The CDR3 contains 13 residues. V was shortened by 1 base and J by 6 bases, with 10 bases between the two germline ends. CDR1 MNHNS and CDR2 SASEGT come from the germline V gene.

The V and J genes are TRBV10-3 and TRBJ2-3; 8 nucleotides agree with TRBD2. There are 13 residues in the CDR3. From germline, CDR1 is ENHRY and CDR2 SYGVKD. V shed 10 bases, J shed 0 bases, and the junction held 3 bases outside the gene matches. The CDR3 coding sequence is TGTGCCAGTAGCGGGGCAAGCACAGATACGCAGTATTTT. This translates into CASSGASTDTQYF.

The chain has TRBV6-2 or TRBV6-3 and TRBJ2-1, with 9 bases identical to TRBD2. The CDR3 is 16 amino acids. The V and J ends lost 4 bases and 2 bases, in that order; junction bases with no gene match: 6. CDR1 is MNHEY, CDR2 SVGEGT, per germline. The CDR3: CASSWGSGGAYNEQFF. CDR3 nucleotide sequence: TGTGCCAGCAGTTGGGGTAGCGGGGGCGCCTACAATGAGCAGTTCTTC.

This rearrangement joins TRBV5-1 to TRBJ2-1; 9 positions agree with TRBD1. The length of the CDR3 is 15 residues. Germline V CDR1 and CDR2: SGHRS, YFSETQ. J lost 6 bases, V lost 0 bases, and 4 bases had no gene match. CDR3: CASSLAGQGINEQFF. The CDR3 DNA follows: TGCGCCAGCAGCTTGGCGGGACAGGGCATCAATGAGCAGTTCTTC.

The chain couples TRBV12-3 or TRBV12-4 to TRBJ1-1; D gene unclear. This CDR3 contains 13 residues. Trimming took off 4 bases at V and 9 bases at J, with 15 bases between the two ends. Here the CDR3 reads CASSYKAGVKAFF. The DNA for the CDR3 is TGTGCCAGCAGTTACAAGGCGGGAGTTAAAGCTTTCTTT.

The CDR3: CASSFNWEAGSPLHF. Here the CDR3 DNA reads TGTGCCAGCAGTTTTAACTGGGAAGCGGGCTCACCCCTCCACTTT. The chain joins TRBV27 to TRBJ1-6; D is uncertain. The CDR3 contains 15 residues. CDR1 and CDR2 from the germline V gene are MNHEY and SMNVEV (reference sequence). Trimming removed 3 bases at V and 10 bases at J, with 16 bases between.

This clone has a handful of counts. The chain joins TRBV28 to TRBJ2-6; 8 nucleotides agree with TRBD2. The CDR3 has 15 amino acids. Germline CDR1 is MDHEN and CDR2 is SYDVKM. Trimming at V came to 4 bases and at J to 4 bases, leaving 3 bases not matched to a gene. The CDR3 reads CASSWRGAGANVLTF. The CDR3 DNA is TGTGCCAGCAGTTGGCGGGGGGCCGGGGCCAACGTCCTGACTTTC.

DNA for the CDR3: TGCGCCAGCAGCCCGGACAGGGGGCAGGATACGCAGTATTTT. This translates into CASSPDRGQDTQYF. V usage is TRBV5-1 and J usage is TRBJ2-3; 11 nucleotides agree with TRBD1. J gave up 6 bases and V 4 bases, and 4 bases lay outside the gene matches. Germline CDR1 SGHRS, CDR2 YFSETQ. The CDR3 consists of 14 residues.

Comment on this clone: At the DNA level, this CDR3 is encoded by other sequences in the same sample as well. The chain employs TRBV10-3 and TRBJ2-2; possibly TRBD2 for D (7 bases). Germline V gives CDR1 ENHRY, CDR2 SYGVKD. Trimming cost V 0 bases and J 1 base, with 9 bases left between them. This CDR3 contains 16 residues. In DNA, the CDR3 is TGTGCCATCAGTGAGTCGGGGGGGCGGAACACCGGGGAGCTGTTTTTT. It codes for CAISESGGRNTGELFF.